This is a list of T cell receptor beta chains from one sample in a study of beta chain features in type 1 diabetes. The repertoire was sequenced with immunoSEQ multiplex PCR; TCRdb's copy has only in-frame clones and lacks some. The profile shows 250,000 or so clones, about 71% of them singletons. The material sequenced was naive CD4+ T cells from blood. These receptor sequences come from a man in his thirties or forties in good health. Each CDR3 is given with its conserved first and last residue. Fields, in order: V gene, clone size, D gene, J gene, CDR3 protein, CDR3 DNA. A D gene is named only where the DNA matches it firmly. Expanded clones are given a class, and other clones once, few, many or no size at all.

v_call: TRBV30; clone_size: .; d_call: .; j_call: TRBJ2-7; cdr3_aa: CAWSGQPYEQYF; cdr3_nt: TGTGCCTGGAGCGGACAGCCCTACGAGCAGTACTTC
v_call: TRBV27; clone_size: few; d_call: .; j_call: TRBJ2-5; cdr3_aa: CASSLAGRETQYF; cdr3_nt: TGTGCCAGCAGTTTGGCAGGGCGAGAGACCCAGTACTTC
v_call: TRBV29-1; clone_size: .; d_call: TRBD1; j_call: TRBJ1-1; cdr3_aa: CSVGQGGAFF; cdr3_nt: TGCAGCGTTGGACAGGGAGGAGCTTTCTTT
v_call: TRBV7-2; clone_size: .; d_call: TRBD2; j_call: TRBJ2-5; cdr3_aa: CASSLDGGGAGTQYF; cdr3_nt: TGTGCCAGCAGCTTAGATGGCGGGGGGGCTGGGACCCAGTACTTC
v_call: TRBV5-4; clone_size: .; d_call: .; j_call: TRBJ2-1; cdr3_aa: CASSLAGNEQFF; cdr3_nt: TGTGCCAGCAGCTTGGCAGGGAATGAGCAGTTCTTC
v_call: TRBV30; clone_size: .; d_call: .; j_call: TRBJ1-5; cdr3_aa: CAWSVQGNQPQHF; cdr3_nt: TGTGCCTGGAGTGTGCAGGGGAATCAGCCCCAGCATTTT
v_call: TRBV29-1; clone_size: .; d_call: .; j_call: TRBJ2-7; cdr3_aa: CSVEGEGFYEQYF; cdr3_nt: TGCAGCGTTGAAGGGGAAGGGTTCTACGAGCAGTACTTC
v_call: TRBV27; clone_size: .; d_call: TRBD2; j_call: TRBJ2-2; cdr3_aa: CASSSLAGGPNTGELFF; cdr3_nt: TGTGCCAGCAGTTCCCTAGCGGGAGGGCCAAACACCGGGGAGCTGTTTTTT
v_call: TRBV30; clone_size: .; d_call: TRBD1; j_call: TRBJ1-1; cdr3_aa: CAWSLGTDTEAFF; cdr3_nt: TGTGCCTGGAGCCTCGGGACAGACACTGAAGCTTTCTTT
v_call: TRBV30; clone_size: once; d_call: TRBD2; j_call: TRBJ2-1; cdr3_aa: CAWSLVAGPYNEQFF; cdr3_nt: TGTGCCTGGAGTCTGGTAGCGGGGCCCTACAATGAGCAGTTCTTC
v_call: TRBV13; clone_size: .; d_call: TRBD2; j_call: TRBJ2-3; cdr3_aa: CASSLYGGALDTQYF; cdr3_nt: TGTGCCAGCAGCTTATACGGGGGGGCCCTAGATACGCAGTATTTT
v_call: TRBV7-2; clone_size: .; d_call: TRBD2; j_call: TRBJ2-5; cdr3_aa: CASIRGLAGWETQYF; cdr3_nt: TGTGCCAGCATACGGGGGCTAGCGGGCTGGGAGACCCAGTACTTC
v_call: TRBV9; clone_size: .; d_call: .; j_call: TRBJ2-3; cdr3_aa: CASSPWFRPSTDTQYF; cdr3_nt: TGTGCCAGCAGCCCTTGGTTCCGACCTAGCACAGATACGCAGTATTTT
v_call: TRBV29-1; clone_size: .; d_call: .; j_call: TRBJ2-7; cdr3_aa: CSVESRVGNYEQYF; cdr3_nt: TGCAGCGTTGAGAGCAGGGTGGGGAACTACGAGCAGTACTTC
v_call: TRBV30; clone_size: few; d_call: .; j_call: TRBJ2-3; cdr3_aa: CAWNSGEDTQYF; cdr3_nt: TGTGCCTGGAACTCAGGGGAGGATACGCAGTATTTT
v_call: TRBV30; clone_size: .; d_call: .; j_call: TRBJ2-1; cdr3_aa: CAWSVSRENYNEQFF; cdr3_nt: TGTGCCTGGAGTGTAAGCAGGGAAAACTACAATGAGCAGTTCTTC
v_call: TRBV25-1; clone_size: .; d_call: .; j_call: TRBJ2-2; cdr3_aa: CASSDPGRATGELFF; cdr3_nt: TGTGCCAGCAGTGACCCCGGCAGGGCCACCGGGGAGCTGTTTTTT
v_call: TRBV18; clone_size: few; d_call: .; j_call: TRBJ2-7; cdr3_aa: CASSLDMYEQYF; cdr3_nt: TGTGCCAGCTCACTCGACATGTACGAGCAGTACTTC
v_call: TRBV9; clone_size: .; d_call: TRBD1; j_call: TRBJ2-2; cdr3_aa: CASDRAFAGELFF; cdr3_nt: TGTGCCAGCGACAGGGCGTTCGCCGGGGAGCTGTTTTTT
v_call: TRBV29-1; clone_size: few; d_call: TRBD2; j_call: TRBJ2-7; cdr3_aa: CSVVVSGRAREQYF; cdr3_nt: TGCAGCGTTGTGGTTAGCGGGAGGGCCCGGGAGCAGTACTTC
v_call: TRBV18; clone_size: .; d_call: TRBD1; j_call: TRBJ1-2; cdr3_aa: CASSPSIGTGDGYTF; cdr3_nt: TGTGCCAGCTCACCGTCGATCGGGACAGGGGATGGCTACACCTTC
v_call: TRBV30; clone_size: .; d_call: .; j_call: TRBJ2-5; cdr3_aa: CAWSLRLPNGETQYF; cdr3_nt: TGTGCCTGGAGTCTCAGACTGCCCAATGGAGAGACCCAGTACTTC
v_call: TRBV9; clone_size: .; d_call: .; j_call: TRBJ1-6; cdr3_aa: CASSVGSWVTDDNSPLHF; cdr3_nt: TGTGCCAGCAGCGTAGGGTCTTGGGTGACGGATGATAATTCACCCCTCCACTTT
v_call: TRBV9; clone_size: .; d_call: TRBD1; j_call: TRBJ2-4; cdr3_aa: CASSATQGGQNIQYF; cdr3_nt: TGTGCCAGCAGCGCTACACAGGGGGGCCAAAACATTCAGTACTTC
v_call: TRBV9; clone_size: .; d_call: .; j_call: TRBJ2-3; cdr3_aa: CASSASVSTDTQYF; cdr3_nt: TGTGCCAGCAGCGCTAGCGTGAGCACAGATACGCAGTATTTT
v_call: TRBV5-1; clone_size: once; d_call: .; j_call: TRBJ2-1; cdr3_aa: CASGTGTEARRVQFF; cdr3_nt: TGCGCCAGCGGAACAGGAACGGAGGCAAGGAGGGTGCAGTTCTTC